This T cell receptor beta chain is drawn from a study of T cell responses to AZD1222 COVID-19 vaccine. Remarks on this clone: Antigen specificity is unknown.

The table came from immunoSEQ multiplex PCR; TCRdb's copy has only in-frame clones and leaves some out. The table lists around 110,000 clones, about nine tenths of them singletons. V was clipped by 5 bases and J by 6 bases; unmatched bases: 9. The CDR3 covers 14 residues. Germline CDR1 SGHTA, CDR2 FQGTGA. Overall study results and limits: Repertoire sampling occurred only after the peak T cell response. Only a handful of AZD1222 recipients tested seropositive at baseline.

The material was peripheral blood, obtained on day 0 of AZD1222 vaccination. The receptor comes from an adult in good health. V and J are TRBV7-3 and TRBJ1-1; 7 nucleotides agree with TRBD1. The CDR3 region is CASSPDDRDAEAFF. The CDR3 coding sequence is TGTGCCAGCAGCCCGGACGACAGGGACGCTGAAGCTTTCTTT.